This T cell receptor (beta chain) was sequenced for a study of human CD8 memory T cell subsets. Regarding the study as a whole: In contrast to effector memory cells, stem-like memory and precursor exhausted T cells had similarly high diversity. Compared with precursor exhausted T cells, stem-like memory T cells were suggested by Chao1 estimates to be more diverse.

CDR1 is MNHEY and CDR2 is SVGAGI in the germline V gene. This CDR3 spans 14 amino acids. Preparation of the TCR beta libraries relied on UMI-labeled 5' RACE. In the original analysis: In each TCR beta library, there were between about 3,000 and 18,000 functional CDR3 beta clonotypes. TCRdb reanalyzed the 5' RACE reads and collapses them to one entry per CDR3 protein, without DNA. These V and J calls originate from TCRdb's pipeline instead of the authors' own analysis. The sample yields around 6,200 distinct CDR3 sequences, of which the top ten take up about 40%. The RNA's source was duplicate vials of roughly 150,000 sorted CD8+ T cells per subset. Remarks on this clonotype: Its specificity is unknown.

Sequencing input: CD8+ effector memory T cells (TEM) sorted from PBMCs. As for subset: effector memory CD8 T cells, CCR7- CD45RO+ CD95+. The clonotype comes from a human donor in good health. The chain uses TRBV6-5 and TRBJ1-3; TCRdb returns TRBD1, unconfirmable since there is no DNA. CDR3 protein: CASSQGVAGNTIYF.